A selection of T cell receptor beta chains follows, all from one sample in a study of CD8+CD57+ T cells in acquired aplastic anemia. TCRdb re-analysed the reads in MiXCR, keeping a single row per CDR3 protein. This sample has approximately 190,000 distinct CDR3 sequences, with approximately 48% found just once. The sample taken for sequencing was sorted CD4+, CD8+, or CD8+CD57+ T cells (not recorded which) from PBMCs. These receptors originate from a human donor with aplastic anemia. Each CDR3 is given with its conserved first and last residue. D genes are given only for firm matches. Clone size is stated in some rows and not others, as once, few, many or a class when expanded.

few TRBJ2-5 TRBV7-8 - CASSLGLPPETQYF TGTGCCAGCAGCTTAGGGCTACCCCCGGAGACCCAGTACTTC
many TRBJ1-6 TRBV5-4 TRBD1 CASSPGDRAMSPLHF TGTGCCAGCAGCCCCGGGGACAGGGCCATGTCACCCCTCCACTTT
- TRBJ1-2 TRBV20-1 - CSVVGAGGYTF TGCAGTGTTGTAGGGGCTGGTGGCTACACCTTC
- TRBJ1-2 TRBV7-6 TRBD1 CASSLYPGQGADGYTF TGTGCCAGCAGCTTATACCCCGGACAGGGGGCAGATGGCTACACCTTC
many TRBJ2-7 TRBV7-9 - CASSSLGVGGGYEQYF TGTGCCAGCAGCTCATTGGGGGTCGGGGGAGGCTACGAGCAGTACTTC
- TRBJ1-1 TRBV20-1 - CSARGARAEAFF TGCAGTGCTAGAGGTGCCAGGGCTGAAGCTTTCTTT
- TRBJ1-5 TRBV15 TRBD1 CATSFRQGGSNQPQHF TGTGCCACCAGCTTCCGACAGGGGGGGAGCAATCAGCCCCAGCATTTT
many TRBJ2-1 TRBV29-1 TRBD2 CSVGLAGGWEQFF TGCAGCGTAGGACTAGCGGGAGGTTGGGAGCAGTTCTTC
- TRBJ2-7 TRBV7-6 - CASSPVGGPYEQYF TGTGCCAGCAGCCCGGTGGGGGGTCCCTACGAGCAGTACTTC
- TRBJ2-7 TRBV7-9 - CASSWSYEQYF TGTGCCAGCAGCTGGAGCTACGAGCAGTACTTC
many TRBJ2-5 TRBV12-3/TRBV12-4 - CASSLDLWETQYF TGTGCCAGCAGTTTAGATTTGTGGGAGACCCAGTACTTC
- TRBJ2-1 TRBV6-1 TRBD2 CASRGTSSYNEQFF TGTGCCAGCAGAGGGACTAGCAGTTACAATGAGCAGTTCTTC
- TRBJ2-7 TRBV15 TRBD2 CATSSYLSGRSIYEQYF TGTGCCACCAGCAGTTACCTAAGCGGGAGGTCTATCTACGAGCAGTACTTC
- TRBJ1-6 TRBV20-1 - CSASRDDNSPLHF TGCAGTGCGTCAAGGGATGATAATTCACCCCTCCACTTT
- TRBJ1-2 TRBV6-5 - CASSSGTRGVYGYTF TGTGCCAGCAGTTCCGGGACCCGAGGAGTCTATGGCTACACCTTC
- TRBJ2-7 TRBV4-1 - CASSSAGPAYEQYF TGCGCCAGCAGCTCAGCGGGTCCTGCCTACGAGCAGTACTTC
- TRBJ2-2 TRBV20-1 TRBD2 CSAPQTSGESNTGELFF TGCAGTGCTCCTCAGACTAGCGGGGAATCGAACACCGGGGAGCTGTTTTTT
many TRBJ2-5 TRBV7-6 - CASSLDPRGETQYF TGTGCCAGCAGCTTAGACCCCAGGGGAGAGACCCAGTACTTC
- TRBJ1-1 TRBV7-2 - CASSFSRVTETEAFF TGTGCCAGCAGCTTTTCGAGGGTGACTGAGACTGAAGCTTTCTTT
- TRBJ1-6 TRBV6-1 - CASKWAEGYSPLHF TGTGCCAGCAAATGGGCGGAGGGGTATTCACCCCTCCACTTT
- TRBJ2-3 TRBV20-1 TRBD2 CSARLSGAGDTQYF TGCAGTGCTAGACTCAGCGGGGCGGGAGATACGCAGTATTTT
- TRBJ1-6 TRBV7-3 - CASSLSWGTPLHF TGTGCCAGCAGTTTGTCGTGGGGAACACCCCTCCACTTT
few TRBJ1-1 TRBV19 - CASSIGIGLNTEAFF TGTGCCAGTAGTATCGGCATAGGCCTGAACACTGAAGCTTTCTTT
few TRBJ2-7 TRBV29-1 TRBD2 CSVDGGGAEQYF TGCAGCGTGGACGGGGGGGGGGCCGAGCAGTACTTC
few TRBJ1-1 TRBV6-5 - CASSYGFNRRAEAFF TGTGCCAGCAGTTACGGCTTCAACCGTAGGGCTGAAGCTTTCTTT
- TRBJ2-2 TRBV24-1 TRBD2 CATSDNSGRAYGELFF TGTGCCACCAGTGACAATAGCGGGAGGGCCTACGGGGAGCTGTTTTTT
- TRBJ1-5 TRBV7-9 - CASSPDRYQPQHF TGTGCCAGCAGCCCAGACAGATATCAGCCCCAGCATTTT
- TRBJ1-6 TRBV13 TRBD1 CASSFGQGLHF TGTGCCAGCAGCTTCGGACAGGGACTCCACTTT
- TRBJ2-3 TRBV12-3/TRBV12-4 - CASTGSPDTQYF TGTGCCAGCACCGGGAGCCCAGATACGCAGTATTTT
- TRBJ2-2 TRBV11-1 TRBD1 CASSSSGTASWGELFF TGTGCCAGCAGCTCCTCCGGGACAGCCTCATGGGGGGAGCTGTTTTTT